This T cell receptor beta chain appears in the sequencing data of a study of T cell repertoires in aging, cancer and after chemotherapy. Across the study: Donors were grouped into six age bands spanning 30 or younger through 70 or older.

In germline, CDR1 is LNHNV, CDR2 YYDKDF (reference sequence). The V gene lost 1 base and the J gene lost 2 bases, with 8 bases spanning the gap. There are 15 residues in the CDR3. The sample holds a few counts of this clonotype. Its antigen remains unidentified. Rearranged V-D-J TRB sequences were amplified with a mixed TRB-A/B primer pool. One entry per CDR3 protein results from TCRdb running MiXCR on the multiplex PCR reads. The sample lists 15,000 to 20,000 distinct CDR3 sequences, roughly two fifths seen once, with roughly 18% in the top ten. Peripheral blood genomic DNA, not sorted cells or RNA, was the template. Study-wide findings and caveats: Across the chemotherapy interval, each cancer cohort showed higher median generation probability, suggesting thymic rebound.

This TCR was sampled from a human donor with a solid tumor. The sequencing input was blood. The genes are TRBV15 and TRBJ1-4; a weak D match, TRBD1 (6 bases). CDR3 coding DNA: TGTGCCACCAGCAGAGGACAGGTTACTAATGAAAAACTGTTTTTT. Translating it yields CATSRGQVTNEKLFF.